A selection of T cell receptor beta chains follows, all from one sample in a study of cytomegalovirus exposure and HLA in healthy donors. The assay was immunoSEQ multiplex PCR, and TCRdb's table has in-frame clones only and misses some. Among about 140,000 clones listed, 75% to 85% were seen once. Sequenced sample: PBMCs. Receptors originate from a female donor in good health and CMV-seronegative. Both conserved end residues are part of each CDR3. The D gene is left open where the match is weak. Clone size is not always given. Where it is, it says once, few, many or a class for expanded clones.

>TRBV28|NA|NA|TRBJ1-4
CASSYSQQVQKLFF
TGTGCCAGCAGTTATTCCCAGCAGGTTCAAAAACTGTTTTTT
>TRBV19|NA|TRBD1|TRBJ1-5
CASRDRVGQPQHF
TGTGCCAGTAGGGACAGGGTGGGCCAGCCCCAGCATTTT
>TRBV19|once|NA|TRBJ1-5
CASSRRDSNQPQHF
TGTGCCAGTAGTCGGCGGGACAGCAATCAGCCCCAGCATTTT
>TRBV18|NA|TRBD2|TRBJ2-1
CASSLAGDLEQFF
TGTGCCAGCTCCCTAGCGGGGGACCTTGAGCAGTTCTTC
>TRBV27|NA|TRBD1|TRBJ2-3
CASRLQGVEVDTQYF
TGTGCCAGCAGATTACAGGGGGTGGAAGTAGATACGCAGTATTTT
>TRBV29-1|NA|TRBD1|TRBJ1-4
CSAGDRGRGKLFF
TGCAGCGCAGGGGACAGGGGGAGAGGAAAACTGTTTTTT
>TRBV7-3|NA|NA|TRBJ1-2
CASSPSGGGGYTF
TGTGCCAGCAGCCCCTCGGGTGGAGGCGGCTACACCTTC
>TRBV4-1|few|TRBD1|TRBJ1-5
CASSPWDRGNQPQHF
TGCGCCAGCAGCCCCTGGGACAGGGGTAATCAGCCCCAGCATTTT
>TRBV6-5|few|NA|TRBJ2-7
CASSYAGRRYEQYF
TGTGCCAGCAGTTACGCGGGACGGCGCTACGAGCAGTACTTC
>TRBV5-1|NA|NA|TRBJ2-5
CASSLRGQETQYF
TGCGCCAGCAGCTTGAGGGGGCAAGAGACCCAGTACTTC
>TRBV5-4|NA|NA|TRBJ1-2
CASRGATANYGYTF
TGTGCCAGCCGCGGGGCCACGGCTAACTATGGCTACACCTTC
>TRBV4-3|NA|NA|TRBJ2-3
CASSQFYPLGADTQYF
TGCGCCAGCAGCCAGTTCTACCCTCTAGGCGCAGATACGCAGTATTTT
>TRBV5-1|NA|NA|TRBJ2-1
CASSLLGEDYNEQFF
TGCGCCAGCAGCTTGTTGGGGGAGGACTACAATGAGCAGTTCTTC
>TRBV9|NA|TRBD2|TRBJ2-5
CASSVDPSGGQETQYF
TGTGCCAGCAGCGTAGATCCTAGCGGGGGTCAAGAGACCCAGTACTTC
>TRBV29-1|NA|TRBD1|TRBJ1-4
CSARNTGGNEKLFF
TGCAGCGCTCGAAATACAGGGGGGAATGAAAAACTGTTTTTT
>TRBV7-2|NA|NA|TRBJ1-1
CASSFRPRGTEAFF
TGTGCCAGCAGCTTCCGCCCTCGGGGCACTGAAGCTTTCTTT
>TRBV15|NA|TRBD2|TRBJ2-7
CATSRGLADYEQYF
TGTGCCACCAGCAGGGGACTAGCGGACTACGAGCAGTACTTC
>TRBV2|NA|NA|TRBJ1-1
CASSEQGRTEAFF
TGTGCCAGCAGTGAACAGGGAAGGACTGAAGCTTTCTTT
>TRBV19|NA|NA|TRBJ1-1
CASSVLGRRNTEAFF
TGTGCCAGTAGTGTCCTGGGGAGGCGGAACACTGAAGCTTTCTTT
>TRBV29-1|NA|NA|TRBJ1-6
CSVGEEWTDNSPLHF
TGCAGCGTTGGGGAAGAGTGGACAGATAATTCACCCCTCCACTTT
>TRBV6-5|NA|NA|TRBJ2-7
CASSSPQRGTTYEQYF
TGTGCCAGCAGTTCCCCTCAGCGTGGGACAACGTACGAGCAGTACTTC
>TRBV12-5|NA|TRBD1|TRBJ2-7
CASGLAHNTGQGYEQYF
TGTGCTAGTGGTTTGGCCCATAATACCGGACAGGGCTACGAGCAGTACTTC
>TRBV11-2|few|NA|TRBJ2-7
CASSYDSYSYEQYF
TGTGCCAGCAGCTACGACAGCTACTCCTACGAGCAGTACTTC
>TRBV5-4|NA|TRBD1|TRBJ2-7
CASSARQGLDEQYF
TGTGCCAGCAGCGCCAGACAGGGTTTAGACGAGCAGTACTTC
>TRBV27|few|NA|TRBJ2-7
CASSRTGSYEQYF
TGTGCCAGCAGTCGTACAGGATCCTACGAGCAGTACTTC
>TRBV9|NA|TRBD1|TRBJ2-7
CASSPGTGDPWEQYF
TGTGCCAGCTCCCCCGGGACAGGGGACCCCTGGGAGCAGTACTTC
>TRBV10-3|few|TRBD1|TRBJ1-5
CAIRSGTGSNQPQHF
TGTGCCATCAGGTCGGGGACAGGGAGCAATCAGCCCCAGCATTTT
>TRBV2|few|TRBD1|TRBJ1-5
CASSSKTGAEPQHF
TGTGCCAGCAGTTCTAAGACAGGGGCCGAGCCCCAGCATTTT
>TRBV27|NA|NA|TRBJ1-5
CASSPGNSNQPQHF
TGTGCCAGCAGTCCCGGTAATAGCAATCAGCCCCAGCATTTT
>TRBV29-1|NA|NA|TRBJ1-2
CSVGGMENDYGYTF
TGCAGCGTTGGTGGTATGGAGAATGACTATGGCTACACCTTC
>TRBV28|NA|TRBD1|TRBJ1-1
CASSTAGTGSGNTEAFF
TGTGCCAGCAGTACAGCCGGGACAGGGAGTGGGAACACTGAAGCTTTCTTT
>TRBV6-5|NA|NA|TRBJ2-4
CASSYSPEGSYIQYF
TGTGCCAGCAGTTACTCGCCCGAGGGAAGTTACATTCAGTACTTC
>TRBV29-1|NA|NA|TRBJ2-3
CSAGPAEDTQYF
TGCAGCGCGGGCCCAGCGGAAGATACGCAGTATTTT
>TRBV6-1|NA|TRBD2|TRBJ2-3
CASSEVDGLAGPDTQYF
TGTGCCAGCAGTGAAGTAGATGGGCTAGCGGGACCAGATACGCAGTATTTT
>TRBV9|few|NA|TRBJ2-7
CASSVGVGGDEQYF
TGTGCCAGCAGCGTAGGAGTGGGAGGTGACGAGCAGTACTTC
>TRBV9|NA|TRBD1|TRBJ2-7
CASSRGGLSSYEQYF
TGTGCCAGCAGCCGAGGGGGCCTGAGCTCCTACGAGCAGTACTTC
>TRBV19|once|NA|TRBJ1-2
CASSIGTATNYGYTF
TGTGCCAGTAGTATAGGGACTGCGACTAACTATGGCTACACCTTC
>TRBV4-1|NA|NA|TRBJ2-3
CASLGQISDTQYF
TGCGCCAGTCTTGGACAGATTTCAGATACGCAGTATTTT
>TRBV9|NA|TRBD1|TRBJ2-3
CASSRDRLLDTQYF
TGTGCCAGCAGCAGGGACAGGTTGCTAGATACGCAGTATTTT
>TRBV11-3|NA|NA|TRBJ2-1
CASSLDGWGDEQFF
TGTGCCAGCAGCTTAGATGGGTGGGGCGATGAGCAGTTCTTC
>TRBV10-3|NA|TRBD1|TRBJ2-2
CAISESQGQSNTGELFF
TGTGCCATCAGTGAGTCTCAGGGACAGTCGAACACCGGGGAGCTGTTTTTT
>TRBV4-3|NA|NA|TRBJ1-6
CASSQDGQGSYNSPLHF
TGCGCCAGCAGCCAAGATGGGCAGGGCTCCTATAATTCACCCCTCCACTTT
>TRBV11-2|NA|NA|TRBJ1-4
CASSLGLRNEKLFF
TGTGCCAGCAGCCTGGGACTGCGTAATGAAAAACTGTTTTTT
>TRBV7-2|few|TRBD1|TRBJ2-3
CASSLGQGGTDTQYF
TGTGCCAGCAGCTTGGGACAGGGGGGCACAGATACGCAGTATTTT
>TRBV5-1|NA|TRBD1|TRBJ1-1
CASSSMTGSLSTEAFF
TGCGCCAGCAGCTCCATGACAGGGTCTTTGAGCACTGAAGCTTTCTTT
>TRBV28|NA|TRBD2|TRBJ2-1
CASSFSGTRVYEQFF
TGTGCCAGCAGTTTTTCCGGGACTAGAGTGTATGAGCAGTTCTTC